The entry that follows covers one TCR beta chain sequence. V lost 8 bases and J lost 6, with 11 bases in between. Per germline, CDR1 MNHEY and CDR2 SVGAGI. The CDR3 is 12 amino acids. These data belong to a study of OX40 agonist ivuxolimab in advanced cancers. Assay: immunoSEQ multiplex PCR; the TCRdb copy retains only in-frame clones and omits some. The top ten clones hold 50% of a sample with about 19,000 clones, 70% to 90% of them seen once. This TCR was recovered from an adult with an advanced solid tumor such as melanoma, head and neck, liver or kidney cancer. V usage is TRBV6-5 and J usage is TRBJ2-1; no clear D. The specimen comprised CD4+ or CD8+ T cells sorted from blood, sampled in a trial of the OX40 agonist ivuxolimab. The chain's CDR3 is CASALVTNEQFF. The CDR3 DNA sequence: TGTGCCAGCGCGCTCGTAACCAATGAGCAGTTCTTC.